This T cell receptor beta chain was documented in a study of CD8 T cells in Susac syndrome (dated by TCRdb to between 2017 and 2020). Regarding the study in general: The study used repertoire sequencing to test whether antigen drove CD8+ T cell activation and differentiation in Susac syndrome. Clonality of the CD8+ T cell repertoire was compared between roughly 13 healthy donors, about 14 Susac syndrome patients and around 16 multiple sclerosis patients. General findings and caveats noted by the study authors: The TCR sequencing and HLA analysis was acknowledged to have included a relatively small number of individuals.

This clonotype was detected only a few times. Its specific antigen is unknown. Nothing much larger sits one base from this clone, and base qualities are not available. Peripheral blood CD8+ and CD4+ T cells from healthy donors, Susac syndrome patients and multiple sclerosis patients were profiled by high-throughput TCR beta sequencing. The multiple sclerosis controls were treatment-naive patients who had stable or active relapsing-remitting disease and met the revised McDonald criteria. Bulk CD8+ and CD4+ T cells were purified by magnetic negative isolation, whereas CD8+ TEMRA cells were enriched by FACS. Blood was drawn into EDTA tubes, processed within 24 hours, and PBMCs were isolated by density gradient centrifugation. PBMCs destined for TCR sequencing were cryopreserved in liquid nitrogen and later thawed in a 37 °C water bath. The sorted or isolated CD4+, CD8+ and CD8+ TEMRA cells reached a purity of at least 90%.

Relative to germline, V is missing 2 bases and J is missing 2 bases, with 1 base of the junction outside any gene match. CDR1 and CDR2 are read off the germline V gene as SGHRS and YFSETQ. The CDR3 numbers 14 residues from cysteine through phenylalanine. Only the CDR3 DNA stays, 42 bases, in frame from base 1. RNA was extracted using the RNeasy kit, and about 0.45 to 1 microgram was reverse transcribed with random hexamers. The immunoSEQ multiplex PCR assay, which covers 54 Vbeta and 13 Jbeta segments, was used to amplify TCR beta CDR3 regions. Bias from PCR amplification was corrected by using a synthetic template baseline for primer optimization and for computational correction. The authors' analysis ran thus. Reads were annotated to V, D and J genes according to IMGT and were analyzed with immunoSEQ Analyzer, with only productive sequences retained. Clonality was computed as one minus Shannon entropy normalized by log2 of the number of productive unique sequences. For each patient and control, public and private clones were evaluated among the 100 most prevalent clones. Clones were defined as Susac-specific if absent from the healthy and MS cohorts, from around 1,100 published viral clones and from other ImmuneACCESS disease sequences. In TCRdb, the public reads were trimmed at Q25 with fastp and aligned with MiXCR, with productive beta chains retained. Each entry merges the rows of one CDR3 protein and shows their most common DNA and genes. The V and J calls were determined by TCRdb, not by the authors. This sample gives around 200,000 distinct CDR3 sequences in total; around nine tenths of them show up just once. Jointly, the top ten make up approximately 0.13% of the sample.

The receptor was derived from a human donor with multiple sclerosis. The sequence links TRBV5-1 to TRBJ2-7; TRBD1 lines up with 10 middle nucleotides. What was sequenced was CD8+ T cells from PBMCs. The encoded CDR3 is CASSFGTGAYEQYF. The nucleotide sequence is given as TGCGCCAGCAGCTTCGGGACAGGGGCCTACGAGCAGTACTTC. When the CDR3 is completed using the reference TRBV5-1 and TRBJ2-7 genes on either side, the full variable domain is KAGVTQTPRYLIKTRGQQVTLSCSPISGHRSVSWYQQTPGQGLQFLFEYFSETQRNKGNFPGRFSGRQFSNSRSEMNVSTLELGDSALYLCASSFGTGAYEQYFGPGTRLTVT.